The 8 T cell receptor beta chains presented below share a single source sample, sequenced in a study of blood T cell repertoires in COVID-19. Sequencing was performed with immunoSEQ multiplex PCR; in TCRdb, only in-frame clones are kept and a portion is missing. The table records under 200,000 clones, more than 85% of them present only once. The sample comprised peripheral blood. Source of these receptors: a woman older than 75 in a cohort sampled during active or convalescent COVID-19.

The chain uses TRBV3-1 (or the pseudogene TRBV3-2) and TRBJ1-5, with D unclear. Germline CDR1 reads LGHDT; CDR2 reads YNNKEL (reference sequence). The CDR3 consists of 15 residues. Trimming stripped 1 base from V and 0 bases from J, with 7 bases between. The CDR3 DNA reads TGTGCCAGCAGCCAAGGGCAGGCTAGCAATCAGCCCCAGCATTTT. It specifies CASSQGQASNQPQHF.

CDR3 in amino acids: CASSLGTSASYNEQFF. CDR3 bases: TGTGCCAGCAGCCTGGGGACTAGCGCCTCCTACAATGAGCAGTTCTTC. The rearrangement joins TRBV4-2 to TRBJ2-1, with 10 bases identical to TRBD2. This CDR3 region has 16 residues. V trimming: 4 bases; J trimming: 0 bases; junction bases outside the gene matches: 3. The germline CDR1 and CDR2 sequences are LGHNA and YNFKEQ.

This chain connects TRBV5-1 to TRBJ2-7; 10 nucleotides line up with TRBD1. The CDR3 runs to 13 residues. Germline CDR1 reads SGHRS; CDR2 reads YFSETQ. J was trimmed by 4 bases and V by 7 bases; bases with no gene match: 5. CDR3 amino acids: CASVRDRGYEQYF. The CDR3 DNA sequence: TGCGCCAGCGTCCGGGACAGGGGTTACGAGCAGTACTTC.

This rearrangement joins TRBV6-5 to TRBJ1-3; D unresolved. The V end lost 4 bases, the J end lost 1 base, and 14 bases lay between the germline ends. The CDR3 extends over 16 amino acids. Germline values: CDR1 MNHEY, CDR2 SVGAGI. This chain's CDR3 is CASSFTGGFSGNTIYF. In DNA form, the CDR3 reads TGTGCCAGCAGTTTCACGGGAGGGTTTTCTGGAAACACCATATATTTT.

This clone showed up just a few times. The V gene is TRBV27, the J gene TRBJ1-2; perhaps TRBD1 as D (5 bases). The V gene's germline CDR1 is MNHEY and CDR2 SMNVEV (reference sequence). Trimming stripped 2 bases from V and 3 bases from J, with 10 bases between. The CDR3 contains 14 residues. CDR3 coding DNA: TGTGCCAGCAGTTTAAGGGGAACGGACTATGGCTACACCTTC. It is translated as CASSLRGTDYGYTF.

The chain joins TRBV28 to TRBJ1-6; the D is unclear. Trimming took off 7 bases at V and 8 bases at J, with 18 bases between the two ends. Germline CDR1 reads MDHEN; CDR2 reads SYDVKM. This CDR3 is 15 amino acids long. The CDR3 loop is CASTLVTFLDSPLHF. As DNA, the CDR3 is TGTGCCAGCACCCTAGTAACATTTCTTGATTCACCCCTCCACTTT.

The chain is built from TRBV3-1 (or the pseudogene TRBV3-2) and TRBJ2-2; 8 bases match TRBD2. The CDR3 length is 15 residues. Germline V lookup: CDR1 LGHDT, CDR2 YNNKEL (reference sequence). J gave up 7 bases and V 2 bases, and 6 bases lay outside the gene matches. The CDR3 protein is CASSQRGGRGGELFF. CDR3 bases: TGTGCCAGCAGCCAACGCGGGGGGAGAGGCGGGGAGCTGTTTTTT.

The CDR3 spells CASSFLFTSGKSSYEQYF. The CDR3 coding sequence is TGTGCCAGCAGTTTCCTCTTTACTAGCGGGAAGAGCTCCTACGAGCAGTACTTC. V usage is TRBV28 and J usage is TRBJ2-7; 10 nucleotides line up with TRBD2. V shed 3 bases, J shed 0 bases, and the junction held 11 bases outside the gene matches. The CDR3 consists of 18 residues. The germline V gene has CDR1 MDHEN and CDR2 SYDVKM.